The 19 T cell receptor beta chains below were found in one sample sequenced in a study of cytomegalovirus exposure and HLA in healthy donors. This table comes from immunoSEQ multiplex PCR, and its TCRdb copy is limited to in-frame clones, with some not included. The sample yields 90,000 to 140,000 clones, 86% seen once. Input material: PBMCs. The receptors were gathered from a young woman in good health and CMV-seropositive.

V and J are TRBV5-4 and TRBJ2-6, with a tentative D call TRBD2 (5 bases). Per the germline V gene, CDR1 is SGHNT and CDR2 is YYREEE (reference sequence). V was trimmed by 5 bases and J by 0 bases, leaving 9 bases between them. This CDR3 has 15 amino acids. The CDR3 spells CASSMGSSGANVLTF. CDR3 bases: TGTGCCAGCAGTATGGGGAGCTCTGGGGCCAACGTCCTGACTTTC.

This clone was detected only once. CDR3 in amino acids: CASSRPRELFF. The CDR3 DNA follows: TGTGCCAGTAGTAGGCCTCGGGAGCTGTTTTTT. The rearrangement joins TRBV19 to TRBJ2-2; unclear D gene. The germline V and J ends were trimmed by 4 bases and 9 bases, with 6 bases remaining between them. Germline CDR1 LNHDA, CDR2 SQIVND (reference sequence). The CDR3 is made up of 11 amino acids.

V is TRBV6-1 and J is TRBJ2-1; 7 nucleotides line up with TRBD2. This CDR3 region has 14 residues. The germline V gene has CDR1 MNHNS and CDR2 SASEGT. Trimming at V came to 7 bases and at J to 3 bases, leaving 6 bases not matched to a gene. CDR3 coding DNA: TGTGCCAGCACGTTGGGGGGGAGCTACAATGAGCAGTTCTTC. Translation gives CASTLGGSYNEQFF.

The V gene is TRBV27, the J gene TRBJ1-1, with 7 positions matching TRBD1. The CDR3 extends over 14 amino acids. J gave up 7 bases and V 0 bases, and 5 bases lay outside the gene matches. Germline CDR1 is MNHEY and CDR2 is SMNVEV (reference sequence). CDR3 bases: TGTGCCAGCAGTTTATCCGGGACAGCCTATGAAGCTTTCTTT. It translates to CASSLSGTAYEAFF.

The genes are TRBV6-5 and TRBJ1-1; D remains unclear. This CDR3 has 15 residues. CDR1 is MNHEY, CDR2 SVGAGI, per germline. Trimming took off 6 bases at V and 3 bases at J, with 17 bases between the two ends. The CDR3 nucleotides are TGTGCCAGCAGAGACTTAGGAGGAGCCCACACTGAAGCTTTCTTT. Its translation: CASRDLGGAHTEAFF.

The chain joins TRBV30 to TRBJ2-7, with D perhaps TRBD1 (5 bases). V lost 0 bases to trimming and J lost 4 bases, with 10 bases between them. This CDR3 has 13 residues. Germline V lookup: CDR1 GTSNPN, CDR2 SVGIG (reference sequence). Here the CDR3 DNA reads TGTGCCTGGAGTGTAGGACAAAATTACGAGCAGTACTTC. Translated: CAWSVGQNYEQYF.

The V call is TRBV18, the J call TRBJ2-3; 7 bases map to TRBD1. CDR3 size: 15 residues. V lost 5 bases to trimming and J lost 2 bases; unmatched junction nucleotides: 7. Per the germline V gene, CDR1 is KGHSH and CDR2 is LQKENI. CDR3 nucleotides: TGTGCCAGCTCAGACAGGGAAATTCCCACAGATACGCAGTATTTT. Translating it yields CASSDREIPTDTQYF.

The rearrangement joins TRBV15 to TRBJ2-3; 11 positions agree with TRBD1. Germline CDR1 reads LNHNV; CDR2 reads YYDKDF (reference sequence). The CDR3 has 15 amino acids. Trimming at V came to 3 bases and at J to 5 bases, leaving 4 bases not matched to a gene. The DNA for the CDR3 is TGTGCCACCAGCAGGGACAGGGGGCTGGGAGATACGCAGTATTTT. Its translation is CATSRDRGLGDTQYF.

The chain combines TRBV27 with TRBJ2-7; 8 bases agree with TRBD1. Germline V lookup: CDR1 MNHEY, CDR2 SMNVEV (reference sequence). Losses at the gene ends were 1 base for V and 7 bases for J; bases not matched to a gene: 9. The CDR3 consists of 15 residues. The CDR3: CASSLLSGGPWEQYF. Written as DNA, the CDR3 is TGTGCCAGCAGTTTATTATCAGGGGGCCCATGGGAGCAGTACTTC.

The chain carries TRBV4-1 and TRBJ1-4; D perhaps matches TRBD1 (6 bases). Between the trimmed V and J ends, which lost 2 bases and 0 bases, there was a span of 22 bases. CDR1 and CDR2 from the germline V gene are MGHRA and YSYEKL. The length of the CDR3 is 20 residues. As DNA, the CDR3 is TGCGCCAGCAGCCAACGGACAGATACATCCCTCTTAGCAACTAATGAAAAACTGTTTTTT. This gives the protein CASSQRTDTSLLATNEKLFF.

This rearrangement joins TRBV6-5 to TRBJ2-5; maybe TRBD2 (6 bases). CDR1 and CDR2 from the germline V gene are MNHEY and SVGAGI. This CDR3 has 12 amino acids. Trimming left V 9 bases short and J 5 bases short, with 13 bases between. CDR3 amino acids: CASYTSTETQYF. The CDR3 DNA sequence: TGTGCCAGTTACACTAGCACGGAGACCCAGTACTTC.

In nucleotides, the CDR3 is TGTGCCAGCAGTTCGGGGGACAGGGGCCCCTACGAGCAGTACTTC. It encodes CASSSGDRGPYEQYF. The V and J genes are TRBV6-1 and TRBJ2-7, with 10 nucleotides matching TRBD1. V trimming: 5 bases; J trimming: 2 bases; junction bases outside the gene matches: 6. The CDR3 runs 15 residues. Germline V gives CDR1 MNHNS, CDR2 SASEGT.

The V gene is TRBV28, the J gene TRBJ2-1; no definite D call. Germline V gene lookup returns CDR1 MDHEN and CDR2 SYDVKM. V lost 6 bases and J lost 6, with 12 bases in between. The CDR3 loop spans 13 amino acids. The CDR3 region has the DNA TGTGCCAGCAGACTACCAGCAAGCAATGAGCAGTTCTTC. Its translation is CASRLPASNEQFF.

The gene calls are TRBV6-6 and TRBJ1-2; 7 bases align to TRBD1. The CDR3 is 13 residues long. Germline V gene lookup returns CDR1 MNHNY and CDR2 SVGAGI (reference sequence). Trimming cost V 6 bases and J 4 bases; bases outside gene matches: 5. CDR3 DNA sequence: TGTGCCAGCAGCGCGACAGGGACCTATGGCTACACCTTC. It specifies CASSATGTYGYTF.

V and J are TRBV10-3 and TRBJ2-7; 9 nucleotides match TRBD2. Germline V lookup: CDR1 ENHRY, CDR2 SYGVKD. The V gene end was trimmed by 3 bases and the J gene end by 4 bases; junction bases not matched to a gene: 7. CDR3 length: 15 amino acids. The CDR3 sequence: CAISDQGLAGYEQYF. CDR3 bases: TGTGCCATCAGTGACCAGGGACTAGCTGGGTACGAGCAGTACTTC.

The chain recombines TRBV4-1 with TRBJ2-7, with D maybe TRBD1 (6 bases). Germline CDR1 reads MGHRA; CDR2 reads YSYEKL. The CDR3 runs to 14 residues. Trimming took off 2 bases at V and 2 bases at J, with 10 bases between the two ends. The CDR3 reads CASSQPGVPYEQYF. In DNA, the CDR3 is TGCGCCAGCAGCCAACCAGGGGTCCCCTACGAGCAGTACTTC.

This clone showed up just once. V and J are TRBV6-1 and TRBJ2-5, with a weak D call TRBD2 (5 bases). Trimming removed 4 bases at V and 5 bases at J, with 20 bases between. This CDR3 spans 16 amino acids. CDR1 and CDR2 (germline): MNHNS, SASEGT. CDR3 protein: CASSGSLSGRGETQYF. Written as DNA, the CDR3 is TGTGCCAGCAGTGGTTCCCTCTCGGGCCGAGGGGAGACCCAGTACTTC.

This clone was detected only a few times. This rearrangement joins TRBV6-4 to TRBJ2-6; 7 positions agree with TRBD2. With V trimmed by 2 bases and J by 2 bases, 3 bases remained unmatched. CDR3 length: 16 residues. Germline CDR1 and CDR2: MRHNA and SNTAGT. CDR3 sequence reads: CASSDTGGAGANVLTF. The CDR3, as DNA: TGTGCCAGCAGTGACACGGGGGGAGCTGGGGCCAACGTCCTGACTTTC.

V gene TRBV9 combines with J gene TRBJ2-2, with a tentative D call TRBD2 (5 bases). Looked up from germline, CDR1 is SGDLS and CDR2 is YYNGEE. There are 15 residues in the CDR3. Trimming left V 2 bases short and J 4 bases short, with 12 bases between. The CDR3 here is CASSVTPGSTGELFF. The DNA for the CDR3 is TGTGCCAGCAGCGTGACCCCGGGGAGCACCGGGGAGCTGTTTTTT. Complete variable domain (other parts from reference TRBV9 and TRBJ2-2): DSGVTQTPKHLITATGQRVTLRCSPRSGDLSVYWYQQSLDQGLQFLIQYYNGEERAKGNILERFSAQQFPDLHSELNLSSLELGDSALYFCASSVTPGSTGELFFGEGSRLTVL.